A single sample is the source of the 21 T cell receptor beta chains below, sequenced in a study of immune evolution from preneoplasia to lung adenocarcinoma. Sequencing was performed with immunoSEQ multiplex PCR; in TCRdb, only in-frame clones are kept and a portion is missing. The sample holds roughly 8,800 clones, approximately 78% seen once. Input material: FFPE lung adenocarcinoma in situ tissue. These receptors all stem from a person aged 65 to 79 with lung adenocarcinoma.

This chain joins TRBV7-9 and TRBJ1-4, with unresolved D. The CDR3 has 18 residues. Trimming left V 2 bases short and J 3 bases short, with 19 bases between. Germline V gene lookup returns CDR1 SEHNR and CDR2 FQNEAQ (reference sequence). CDR3 bases: TGTGCCAGCAGCTTAACCACTCCGTATGCGCAATCTAATGAAAAACTGTTTTTT. Protein product: CASSLTTPYAQSNEKLFF.

The chain joins TRBV5-4 to TRBJ1-3; D gene uncertain. Per germline, CDR1 SGHNT and CDR2 YYREEE (reference sequence). This CDR3 region has 13 residues. The V and J ends lost 1 base and 0 bases respectively, with 2 bases between them. The DNA for the CDR3 is TGTGCCAGCAGCTTGCACTCTGGAAACACCATATATTTT. It specifies CASSLHSGNTIYF.

The chain employs TRBV5-4 and TRBJ2-1; D is perhaps TRBD2 (5 bases). Trimming stripped 4 bases from V and 1 base from J, with 9 bases between. Germline V gives CDR1 SGHNT, CDR2 YYREEE (reference sequence). The CDR3 has 14 amino acids. CDR3 sequence (DNA): TGTGCCAGCAGCGGGAGTGGTTCCTACAATGAGCAGTTCTTC. As protein: CASSGSGSYNEQFF. Combining the CDR3 with reference TRBV5-4 and TRBJ2-1 gives the whole variable domain ETGVTQSPTHLIKTRGQQVTLRCSSQSGHNTVSWYQQALGQGPQFIFQYYREEENGRGNFPPRFSGLQFPNYSSELNVNALELDDSALYLCASSGSGSYNEQFFGPGTRLTVL.

The sample holds one count of this clone. The CDR3 sequence: CASSFGDGGTDTQYF. The CDR3 DNA is TGTGCCAGCAGTTTTGGGGACGGAGGCACAGATACGCAGTATTTT. V gene TRBV28 combines with J gene TRBJ2-3; possibly TRBD1 or TRBD2 for D (5 bases each). Per the germline V gene, CDR1 is MDHEN and CDR2 is SYDVKM. The V end lost 3 bases, the J end lost 1 base, and 11 bases lay between the germline ends. The CDR3 is 15 amino acids.

The sample holds one count of this clone. The chain has TRBV30 and TRBJ2-7; possibly TRBD1 for D (5 bases). V lost 5 bases, J lost 3 bases, and 11 bases lay in between. The CDR3 runs to 12 residues. Germline V gene sequence: CDR1 GTSNPN, CDR2 SVGIG (reference sequence). CDR3 DNA: TGTGCCTGGGGGGCGTACGACTACGAGCAGTACTTC. The encoded protein is CAWGAYDYEQYF.

V and J are TRBV5-5 and TRBJ1-2; D is unresolved. Germline CDR1 and CDR2: SGHKS and YYEKEE (reference sequence). V was pared by 4 bases and J by 3 bases, with 10 bases between. CDR3 length equals 13 residues. The CDR3 loop reads CASSPSPDYGYTF. The CDR3 DNA reads as TGTGCCAGCAGCCCATCACCTGACTATGGCTACACCTTC.

The chain combines TRBV6-6 with TRBJ1-3, with D uncertain. The germline V and J ends were trimmed by 0 bases and 0 bases, with 9 bases remaining between them. Germline V gene sequence: CDR1 MNHNY, CDR2 SVGAGI (reference sequence). This CDR3 region has 16 residues. The CDR3 region has the DNA TGTGCCAGCAGTTACTCGTACCCCCCCTCTGGAAACACCATATATTTT. It is translated as CASSYSYPPSGNTIYF.

The gene calls are TRBV28 and TRBJ2-4; possibly TRBD1 for D (7 bases). Between the trimmed V and J ends, which lost 4 bases and 1 base, there was a span of 17 bases. The CDR3 is 17 amino acids. In germline, CDR1 is MDHEN, CDR2 SYDVKM. The CDR3 is CASSSLRGTEAKNIQYF. CDR3 DNA: TGTGCCAGCAGTTCGCTTCGGGGGACAGAGGCCAAAAACATTCAGTACTTC.

V is TRBV4-1 and J is TRBJ2-3; 11 bases match TRBD1. V was pared by 4 bases and J by 1 base, with 4 bases of the junction left unmatched. The CDR3 has 16 residues. Per germline, CDR1 MGHRA and CDR2 YSYEKL. CDR3 region: CASSRGTGGGTDTQYF. CDR3 DNA: TGCGCCAGCAGCCGGGGGACAGGGGGGGGCACAGATACGCAGTATTTT.

The chain couples TRBV28 to TRBJ2-2; TRBD2 agrees at 7 bases. Germline-derived CDR1 and CDR2 are MDHEN and SYDVKM. The CDR3 has 17 residues. The ends lost 5 bases at V and 1 base at J; junction bases unmatched: 10. The CDR3 reads CASSALEKRENTGELFF. CDR3 coding DNA: TGTGCCAGCAGTGCCCTCGAAAAGCGGGAGAACACCGGGGAGCTGTTTTTT.

The rearrangement joins TRBV27 to TRBJ2-5, with 7 bases fitting TRBD2. The CDR3 is 15 amino acids. Trimming removed 10 bases from V and 0 bases from J; junction bases left unmatched: 11. Germline values: CDR1 MNHEY, CDR2 SMNVEV (reference sequence). This CDR3 is CATAWGGGDQETQYF. For the CDR3, the DNA is TGTGCCACCGCCTGGGGGGGTGGCGACCAAGAGACCCAGTACTTC.

The CDR3 DNA follows: TGCGCCAGCAGCGGACAGGGGGCGACCGGGGAGCTGTTTTTT. Its translation is CASSGQGATGELFF. The chain joins TRBV5-1 to TRBJ2-2; 11 positions match TRBD1. From germline, CDR1 is SGHRS and CDR2 YFSETQ. Trimming took 4 bases from V and 5 from J; bases not matched to a gene: 1. The CDR3 spans 14 residues.

The chain is built from TRBV5-1 and TRBJ1-4; 7 nucleotides align to TRBD1. The CDR3 length is 15 residues. The germline V gene encodes CDR1 SGHRS and CDR2 YFSETQ. V dropped 1 base and J dropped 3; count of bases not matched to a gene: 3. In DNA form, the CDR3 reads TGCGCCAGCAGCTTGTTAGGGACAGCTAATGAAAAACTGTTTTTT. It translates to CASSLLGTANEKLFF.

In its sample, this clone was seen once. The rearrangement joins TRBV14 to TRBJ2-5; the match to TRBD2 covers 10 bases. V gave up 4 bases and J gave up 4 bases; unmatched junction bases: 12. Germline CDR1 reads SGHDN; CDR2 reads FVKESK. The CDR3 is made up of 17 amino acids. CDR3 residues: CASSRPGLAPGRETQYF. DNA of the CDR3: TGTGCCAGCAGCCGGCCGGGACTAGCGCCGGGAAGAGAGACCCAGTACTTC.

This rearrangement joins TRBV18 to TRBJ2-1, with 7 bases matching TRBD2. CDR1 is KGHSH and CDR2 is LQKENI in the germline V gene. The CDR3 is 12 amino acids. Germline trimming cut 5 bases from V and 10 bases from J; bases unmatched to any gene: 5. The CDR3 DNA follows: TGTGCCAGCTCATCTGGGCGGGAGGAGCAGTTCTTC. Its translation is CASSSGREEQFF.

This clone has just one count. The chain joins TRBV6-1 to TRBJ1-6; maybe TRBD1 (6 bases). The CDR3 contains 13 residues. V lost 8 bases and J lost 6, with 11 bases in between. Germline V gene lookup returns CDR1 MNHNS and CDR2 SASEGT. DNA of the CDR3: TGTGCCAGCGGGGACAATATTAATTCACCCCTCCACTTT. Protein sequence: CASGDNINSPLHF.

The V call is TRBV5-6, the J call TRBJ1-5; TRBD1 agrees at 8 bases. The CDR3 is made up of 16 amino acids. CDR1 and CDR2 (germline): SGHDT, YYEEEE. Trimming cost V 1 base and J 4 bases; bases outside gene matches: 7. The CDR3 DNA follows: TGTGCCAGCAGCTTGTGGGGAGGGGACAGGAATCAGCCCCAGCATTTT. This encodes CASSLWGGDRNQPQHF.

This clone appeared a few times. The genes are TRBV2 and TRBJ1-5; 9 bases are a match to TRBD1. J was trimmed by 4 bases and V by 3 bases; bases with no gene match: 7. Germline CDR1 and CDR2: SNHLY and FYNNEI. The CDR3 sequence is 16 residues long. The CDR3 DNA follows: TGTGCCAGCAGTGAGGTGGGACAGGGACCTAATCAGCCCCAGCATTTT. Its protein is CASSEVGQGPNQPQHF.

The CDR3 loop reads CASSFQGSYEQYF. The CDR3 nucleotides read TGTGCCAGCAGCTTTCAGGGCTCCTACGAGCAGTACTTC. The rearrangement uses TRBV11-3 and TRBJ2-7; D might be TRBD1 (5 bases). Looked up from germline, CDR1 is SGHNT and CDR2 is YENEEA. This CDR3 region has 13 residues. Trimming left V 3 bases short and J 0 bases short, with 6 bases between.

This clone was observed a few times. The chain combines TRBV6-5 with TRBJ2-3, with TRBD1 matching 9 bases. This CDR3 has 16 residues. Looked up from germline, CDR1 is MNHEY and CDR2 is SVGAGI. The J segment lost 1 base and the V segment lost 3 bases, leaving 5 bases of the junction unmatched. CDR3 protein: CASSYSYRGRTDTQYF. The CDR3 DNA is TGTGCCAGCAGTTATTCGTACAGGGGGCGCACAGATACGCAGTATTTT.

This clone has a single count. The chain uses TRBV4-1 and TRBJ2-1; D is uncertain. CDR3 length: 14 residues. Germline values: CDR1 MGHRA, CDR2 YSYEKL. V was trimmed by 4 bases and J by 5 bases, leaving 12 bases between them. The DNA of the CDR3 is TGCGCCAGCAGCCCGTGGCTTGGCAACAATGAGCAGTTCTTC. As protein: CASSPWLGNNEQFF.